This is a list of T cell receptor beta chains from one sample in a study of CD8 T cells in Susac syndrome. Each CDR3 protein is one row after TCRdb ran MiXCR on the immunoSEQ multiplex PCR reads. The sample records some 300,000 distinct CDR3 sequences, around 85% being singletons. The material sequenced was CD8+ T cells from PBMCs. These receptors were collected from a human donor with multiple sclerosis. The CDR3 runs from the conserved cysteine through the conserved F or W. The D gene is left open where the match is weak. Only some rows state a clone size, as once, few, many or a class for expanded clones.

j_call d_call cdr3_length v_call clone_size cdr3_aa cdr3_nt
TRBJ2-7 TRBD1 16 TRBV18 - CASSPPSPGTGNEQYF TGTGCCAGCTCACCACCGAGCCCCGGGACAGGGAACGAGCAGTACTTC
TRBJ1-1 - 16 TRBV12-3/TRBV12-4 - CASSLWEGLGNTEAFF TGTGCCAGCAGTTTATGGGAGGGGCTCGGGAACACTGAAGCTTTCTTT
TRBJ1-4 TRBD1 16 TRBV13 - CASSQDRDRRNEKLFF TGTGCCAGCAGCCAGGACAGGGATCGCCGGAATGAAAAACTGTTTTTT
TRBJ1-5 TRBD1 17 TRBV7-7 - CASSSDRDRAYNQPQHF TGTGCTAGCAGCTCGGACCGGGACAGGGCCTACAATCAGCCCCAGCATTTT
TRBJ1-2 - 13 TRBV30 - CAWSDFPEKSYTF TGTGCCTGGAGTGATTTCCCCGAGAAGAGCTACACCTTC
TRBJ2-7 - 15 TRBV6-5 - CASSYELGLNYEQYF TGTGCCAGCAGTTACGAGTTAGGACTTAACTACGAGCAGTACTTC
TRBJ2-2 TRBD1 13 TRBV27 - CASTDRGDGELFF TGTGCCAGCACGGACAGGGGGGACGGGGAGCTGTTTTTT
TRBJ2-4 - 15 TRBV11-2 once CASSPTTGSKNIQYF TGTGCCAGCAGTCCTACTACAGGGTCCAAAAACATTCAGTACTTC
TRBJ1-5 TRBD1 15 TRBV5-6 once CASSITGGRGQPQHF TGTGCCAGCAGCATCACAGGGGGAAGAGGTCAGCCCCAGCATTTT
TRBJ2-7 - 16 TRBV3-1 - CASSPGTHTYSYEQYF TGTGCCAGCAGTCCCGGGACACATACTTACTCCTACGAGCAGTACTTC
TRBJ2-5 - 16 TRBV6-5 - CASSSGLVGFQETQYF TGTGCCAGCAGTTCTGGCCTTGTGGGGTTCCAAGAGACCCAGTACTTC
TRBJ2-1 - 13 TRBV20-1 - CSARGSSGNEQFF TGCAGTGCTAGAGGTTCCAGCGGGAATGAGCAGTTCTTC
TRBJ2-1 TRBD2 15 TRBV27 - CASSPGTSFYNEQFF TGTGCCAGCAGCCCCGGGACTAGCTTTTACAATGAGCAGTTCTTC
TRBJ2-7 TRBD1 12 TRBV7-9 - CASSSGQGEQYF TGTGCCAGCAGCTCGGGACAGGGGGAGCAGTACTTC
TRBJ1-3 - 15 TRBV19 - CATSLFGASGNTIYF TGTGCCACTTCTTTGTTCGGGGCATCTGGAAACACCATATATTTT
TRBJ2-1 TRBD2 17 TRBV29-1 - CSAEGTSGRAPYNEQFF TGCAGCGCCGAGGGGACTAGCGGGAGGGCCCCCTACAATGAGCAGTTCTTC
TRBJ2-1 - 15 TRBV4-3 - CASSFRGSGYNEQFF TGCGCCAGCAGCTTCCGGGGTAGCGGCTACAATGAGCAGTTCTTC
TRBJ1-1 - 16 TRBV15 - CATSRGAGRLNTEAFF TGTGCCACCAGCAGAGGGGCGGGACGGTTGAACACTGAAGCTTTCTTT
TRBJ2-1 TRBD2 16 TRBV10-3 - CAISEVASGSLNEQFF TGTGCCATCAGTGAGGTAGCTAGCGGGAGTTTAAATGAGCAGTTCTTC
TRBJ2-3 - 16 TRBV4-3 - CASSQDRAGWADTQYF TGCGCCAGCAGCCAAGATCGGGCAGGGTGGGCAGATACGCAGTATTTT
TRBJ2-1 TRBD2 16 TRBV6-1 - CASSELAGGPVYEQFF TGTGCCAGCAGTGAACTGGCGGGAGGGCCGGTCTATGAGCAGTTCTTC
TRBJ1-5 - 17 TRBV4-3 - CASSQDWGVRSNQPQHF TGCGCCAGCAGCCAAGATTGGGGGGTAAGGAGCAATCAGCCCCAGCATTTT
TRBJ2-4 TRBD2 17 TRBV19 - CASSTRSGGGVKNIQYF TGTGCCAGTTCCACTAGGAGCGGGGGTGGAGTCAAAAACATTCAGTACTTC
TRBJ2-7 TRBD2 13 TRBV20-1 - CSASRTSGYEQYF TGCAGTGCTAGTAGGACTAGCGGGTACGAGCAGTACTTC
TRBJ2-1 - 14 TRBV28 - CASSLFEVYNEQFF TGTGCCAGCAGTTTATTCGAAGTCTACAATGAGCAGTTCTTC
TRBJ1-3 TRBD1 17 TRBV4-3 - CASSQDKDDRGSYTIYF TGCGCCAGCAGCCAAGATAAGGATGACAGGGGCTCGTACACCATATATTTT
TRBJ2-7 TRBD1 15 TRBV7-8 - CASSPGTVRPYEQYF TGTGCCAGCAGCCCTGGGACAGTACGGCCCTACGAGCAGTACTTC
TRBJ2-1 - 15 TRBV19 - CASEAGLGREYEQFF TGTGCCAGTGAGGCGGGACTCGGCAGAGAATATGAGCAGTTCTTC
TRBJ1-1 - 16 TRBV4-2 - CASSQGAGQMNTEAFF TGTGCCAGCAGCCAAGGGGCAGGCCAAATGAACACTGAAGCTTTCTTT
TRBJ2-7 - 14 TRBV19 - CASSMIQSPYEQYF TGTGCCAGTAGTATGATCCAGTCCCCCTACGAGCAGTACTTC
TRBJ2-5 - 13 TRBV29-1 - CSVEPRLGETQYF TGCAGCGTCGAACCTCGGTTAGGGGAGACCCAGTACTTC
TRBJ2-1 - 12 TRBV24-1 - CATSGLGNEQFF TGTGCCACCTCGGGTTTAGGTAATGAGCAGTTCTTC
TRBJ1-5 TRBD1 17 TRBV3-1 - CASSHRQGPYSNQPQHF TGTGCCAGCAGCCATCGACAGGGCCCTTATAGCAATCAGCCCCAGCATTTT
TRBJ2-1 - 14 TRBV4-3 once CASSPRPSYNEQFF TGCGCCAGCAGCCCTCGGCCCTCCTACAATGAGCAGTTCTTC
TRBJ2-1 TRBD2 15 TRBV3-1 - CASSPGLADNNEQFF TGTGCCAGCTCCCCGGGGCTAGCGGATAACAATGAGCAGTTCTTC
TRBJ2-1 TRBD2 14 TRBV30 - CAWTPSGPYNEQFF TGTGCCTGGACTCCTAGCGGCCCCTACAATGAGCAGTTCTTC
TRBJ2-2 - 15 TRBV27 - CASSPLQQDTGELFF TGTGCCAGCAGCCCCCTGCAGCAAGACACCGGGGAGCTGTTTTTT
TRBJ2-1 - 11 TRBV7-2 - CASRDPKGQFF TGTGCCAGCAGGGACCCAAAAGGGCAGTTCTTC
TRBJ2-3 - 13 TRBV14 few CASSQGFGDTQYF TGTGCCAGCAGCCAAGGTTTTGGAGATACGCAGTATTTT
TRBJ1-1 - 14 TRBV6-5 - CASSYHYNGATVFF TGTGCCAGCAGTTACCACTACAATGGGGCAACGGTTTTCTTT
TRBJ1-1 - 13 TRBV7-2 once CASSLEDGRVAFF TGTGCCAGCAGCTTAGAGGATGGTCGTGTGGCTTTCTTT
TRBJ2-1 TRBD2 17 TRBV5-6 - CASSLASAGGVENEQFF TGTGCCAGCAGCTTAGCCTCAGCGGGAGGGGTGGAGAATGAGCAGTTCTTC
TRBJ2-1 TRBD2 16 TRBV27 once CASSLSGRGLYNEQFF TGTGCCAGCAGTTTATCCGGGAGGGGACTTTACAATGAGCAGTTCTTC
TRBJ2-1 - 13 TRBV4-3 - CASSQVELHEQFF TGCGCCAGCAGCCAAGTAGAACTGCATGAGCAGTTCTTC
TRBJ2-5 TRBD2 14 TRBV20-1 - CSAAGLAPQETQYF TGCAGTGCTGCGGGACTAGCCCCACAAGAGACCCAGTACTTC
TRBJ1-4 - 15 TRBV13 - CASSSSLGTNEKLFF TGTGCCAGCAGCTCATCCCTGGGGACTAATGAAAAACTGTTTTTT